Here is one T cell receptor beta chain with its context. The antigen is not known. The library was made from cDNA and included unique molecular identifiers. The source material, about 0.85 to 11 million T cells, gave rise to 400,000 to 550,000 cDNA molecules. TCRdb re-called the PCR reads with MiXCR, one entry per CDR3 protein. The data hold hundreds of thousands of distinct CDR3 sequences, with roughly two fifths observed a single time. V dropped 0 bases and J dropped 2 bases, with 11 bases sitting between them. Germline lookup yields CDR1 MNHEY and CDR2 SVGAGI. This CDR3 has 15 amino acids. This sample stems from a study of post-analysis software for immune sequencing data. Study-level information: Relapsing-remitting, secondary progressive and progressive-relapsing courses of multiple sclerosis were included.

Findings and caveats of the study: Samples from a shared batch, those prepared together, strongly co-clustered by F measure. Those with multiple sclerosis, the patient group, showed significantly lower normalized Chao1 diversity than controls. Comparison of patients with controls showed five TRBV segments more frequent in patients, TRBV5-6, TRBV5-1 and TRBV20-1 among them.

This clonotype was sampled from a girl under 18 with multiple sclerosis. Specimen: blood. V usage is TRBV6-5 and J usage is TRBJ2-7; D is undetermined. The CDR3 DNA sequence: TGTGCCAGCAGTTACTCGGAGACGGAGACCTACGAGCAGTACTTC. Protein: CASSYSETETYEQYF.